This T cell receptor beta chain came from a study of CXCR3-negative and CXCR3-positive naive CD8 T cells. Points from the study as a whole: Freshly isolated PBMCs were used in most assays, given partial CXCR3 loss after freezing. Against CXCR3-negative naive cells, CXCR3-positive naive cells showed more hydrophobic TRB CDR3s. Memory cells diverged, while naive CXCR3-positive and CXCR3-negative cells had similar TRBV-TRBJ usage.

Per CD8+ T cell subset, triplicate sorts of 300,000 or so cells each were done. Naive CD8+ T cells were CD45RO-CCR7+CD27+CD95-. The authors made the TRB cDNA libraries by 5' RACE using UMI labels. TCRdb reprocessed the 5' RACE reads, with one entry per CDR3 protein and no DNA. The sample includes roughly 61,000 distinct CDR3 sequences. Details on this clonotype: Its matching antigen is unknown.

Germline values: CDR1 SGHRS, CDR2 YFSETQ. CDR3 length equals 16 residues. The source material was naive CXCR3+ CD8+ T cells from blood. Described subset: CD45RO-CCR7+CD27+CD95- naive CD8+ T cells expressing CXCR3 (TNR3+). The rearrangement joins TRBV5-1 to TRBJ2-6. The clonotype comes from a human donor in good health. Some clones in this sample may be carry-over from other donors' samples. The CDR3 here is CASSSEFSSGANVLTF.